These 20 T cell receptor beta chains were all obtained from the same sample, sequenced in a study of blood T cell repertoires in COVID-19. The method was immunoSEQ multiplex PCR; TCRdb's version includes in-frame clones alone and lacks a portion of them. This table holds 70,000 to 90,000 clones, 70% to 90% found once. Material for sequencing was peripheral blood. These receptors all stem from an elderly man with active or convalescent COVID-19.

The rearrangement uses TRBV19 and TRBJ2-5; TRBD1 agrees at 7 bases. In germline, CDR1 is LNHDA, CDR2 SQIVND (reference sequence). CDR3 length: 15 residues. V dropped 3 bases and J dropped 2; count of bases not matched to a gene: 6. CDR3 DNA sequence: TGTGCCAGTAGTATTCAACCGGGACAGCAAGAGACCCAGTACTTC. Residues: CASSIQPGQQETQYF.

CDR3 protein: CATSRSGQITDTQYF. CDR3 DNA: TGTGCCACCAGCAGATCCGGACAGATCACAGATACGCAGTATTTT. The V and J genes are TRBV15 and TRBJ2-3; D possibly corresponds to TRBD1 (6 bases). Deletions cut 2 bases from V and 2 bases from J, with 11 bases between. Looked up from germline, CDR1 is LNHNV and CDR2 is YYDKDF (reference sequence). The CDR3 totals 15 residues.

This chain connects TRBV6-1 to TRBJ2-5; possible D gene TRBD2, 5 bases. The CDR3 has 16 residues. The V end lost 2 bases, the J end lost 0 bases, and 13 bases lay between the germline ends. Germline V gene data show CDR1 as MNHNS and CDR2 as SASEGT. CDR3 in amino acids: CASSEQWTGYQETQYF. The CDR3 nucleotides are TGTGCCAGCAGTGAACAATGGACGGGGTACCAAGAGACCCAGTACTTC.

The chain carries TRBV7-9 and TRBJ2-5; TRBD2 matches at 10 bases. Losses at the gene ends were 5 bases for V and 5 bases for J; bases not matched to a gene: 8. In germline, CDR1 is SEHNR, CDR2 FQNEAQ (reference sequence). CDR3 length equals 15 residues. CDR3 in amino acids: CASSHRTSGKETQYF. CDR3 in DNA: TGTGCCAGCAGCCACCGGACTAGCGGAAAGGAGACCCAGTACTTC. Drawing the rest from reference TRBV7-9 and TRBJ2-5, the complete variable domain is DTGVSQNPRHKITKRGQNVTFRCDPISEHNRLYWYRQTLGQGPEFLTYFQNEAQLEKSRLLSDRFSAERPKGSFSTLEIQRTEQGDSAMYLCASSHRTSGKETQYFGPGTRLLVL.

V and J are TRBV5-8 and TRBJ2-5, with 7 bases aligning to TRBD1. The CDR3 loop spans 15 amino acids. V lost 0 bases, J lost 2 bases, and 4 bases stayed unmatched. Germline-derived CDR1 and CDR2 are SGHTS and YDEGEE. The CDR3 bases are TGTGCCAGCAGCTTGGTCAGGGGACAGCAAGAGACCCAGTACTTC. Encoded protein: CASSLVRGQQETQYF.

V usage is TRBV2 and J usage is TRBJ2-3; maybe TRBD1 (6 bases). CDR3 length: 13 amino acids. Trimming removed 8 bases at V and 3 bases at J, with 12 bases between. Germline V gene lookup returns CDR1 SNHLY and CDR2 FYNNEI. DNA of the CDR3: TGTGCCAGCGGGTCCGGGACAACAGATACGCAGTATTTT. Translation: CASGSGTTDTQYF.

Comment on this clone: Other DNA sequences from this sample encode an identical CDR3 as well. Written as DNA, the CDR3 is TGTGCCAGCAGCCAAGGCAAGGCAGGGGAAGGTTATGGCTACACCTTC. It codes for CASSQGKAGEGYGYTF. V is TRBV3-1 (or the pseudogene TRBV3-2) and J is TRBJ1-2; D might be TRBD1 (6 bases). CDR3 length: 16 amino acids. V gave up 1 base and J gave up 5 bases, with 17 bases separating them. CDR1 LGHDT and CDR2 YNNKEL come from the germline V gene (reference sequence).

The V and J genes are TRBV19 and TRBJ2-3; 8 bases are shared with TRBD2. CDR3 length: 15 amino acids. V shed 3 bases, J shed 5 bases, and the junction held 7 bases outside the gene matches. Germline V CDR1 and CDR2: LNHDA, SQIVND (reference sequence). The CDR3 coding sequence is TGTGCCAGTAGTATTCGGTCCGGGGGGGAAGATACGCAGTATTTT. This gives the protein CASSIRSGGEDTQYF.

This clone has a single count. This chain links TRBV13 with TRBJ2-2, with TRBD1 matching over 7 bases. Germline V lookup: CDR1 PRHDT, CDR2 FYEKMQ (reference sequence). Trimming removed 5 bases from V and 5 bases from J; junction bases left unmatched: 8. The CDR3 is 15 residues long. CDR3 nucleotide sequence: TGTGCCAGCAGCCCCCACAGGGGCCGGACCGGGGAGCTGTTTTTT. This encodes CASSPHRGRTGELFF.

The chain joins TRBV5-1 to TRBJ2-3; a weak D match, TRBD1 (6 bases). Trimming took 1 base from V and 4 from J, leaving 10 bases between them. The CDR3 has 14 amino acids. Per the germline V gene, CDR1 is SGHRS and CDR2 is YFSETQ. The CDR3 sequence: CASSLKDRPDTQYF. The CDR3 region has the DNA TGCGCCAGCAGCTTGAAGGACAGACCAGATACGCAGTATTTT.

This sequence joins TRBV10-1 and TRBJ2-3; D may be TRBD1 (6 bases). Between the trimmed V and J ends, which lost 5 bases and 1 base, there was a span of 16 bases. Germline V CDR1 and CDR2: WNHNN, SYGVQD (reference sequence). The CDR3 has 16 amino acids. The CDR3 loop is CASSPVQGRGTDTQYF. The DNA of the CDR3 is TGCGCCAGCAGTCCAGTACAGGGTCGAGGCACAGATACGCAGTATTTT.

J is TRBJ1-5 and V is TRBV7-3; a possible D gene is TRBD1 (6 bases). The CDR3 contains 13 residues. The germline V and J ends were trimmed by 2 bases and 4 bases, with 6 bases remaining between them. The germline V gene encodes CDR1 SGHTA and CDR2 FQGTGA. The CDR3 nucleotides are TGTGCCAGCAGCTTACAGGGGAATCAGCCCCAGCATTTT. Residues: CASSLQGNQPQHF.

CDR3 loop: CASSLDGRGTGELFF. The CDR3, as DNA: TGCGCCAGCAGCTTGGACGGGAGAGGCACCGGGGAGCTGTTTTTT. The genes are TRBV5-1 and TRBJ2-2, with a tentative D call TRBD2 (6 bases). This CDR3 contains 15 residues. Germline V lookup: CDR1 SGHRS, CDR2 YFSETQ. Trimming left V 0 bases short and J 4 bases short, with 10 bases between.

V usage is TRBV19 and J usage is TRBJ1-4; D unclear. The CDR3 is made up of 13 amino acids. Germline V gene sequence: CDR1 LNHDA, CDR2 SQIVND (reference sequence). Between the trimmed V and J ends, which lost 5 bases and 4 bases, there was a span of 8 bases. The CDR3 region is CASSGTNNEKLFF. As DNA, the CDR3 is TGTGCCAGTAGTGGTACAAATAATGAAAAACTGTTTTTT.

This clone was detected only once. The rearrangement joins TRBV28 to TRBJ2-1, with TRBD2 as a possible D gene (5 bases). The CDR3 is made up of 15 amino acids. V lost 5 bases, J lost 1 base, and 12 bases lay in between. CDR1 and CDR2 from the germline V gene are MDHEN and SYDVKM. CDR3 in DNA: TGTGCCAGCAGTGGAGGTGGGGTTTCCTACAATGAGCAGTTCTTC. Protein: CASSGGGVSYNEQFF.

V and J are TRBV6-5 and TRBJ1-5; TRBD1 is a possible D gene (6 bases). Germline CDR1 and CDR2: MNHEY and SVGAGI. V gave up 2 bases and J gave up 3 bases, with 14 bases separating them. The CDR3 spans 16 residues. DNA of the CDR3: TGTGCCAGCAGTTACGTTTGGGGGCAGAACAATCAGCCCCAGCATTTT. As protein: CASSYVWGQNNQPQHF.

The genes are TRBV3-1 (or the pseudogene TRBV3-2) and TRBJ1-2, with 7 bases identical to TRBD1. Germline assignment: CDR1 LGHDT and CDR2 YNNKEL (reference sequence). This CDR3 contains 16 residues. After removal of 2 bases from V and 3 bases from J, the junction contained 9 bases not matched to a gene. For the CDR3, the DNA is TGTGCCAGCAGCCAAACCGGGACAGCGGGGGACTATGGCTACACCTTC. Its protein product is CASSQTGTAGDYGYTF.

V and J are TRBV3-1 (or the pseudogene TRBV3-2) and TRBJ1-6; D is unclear. There are 14 residues in the CDR3. V dropped 3 bases and J dropped 4 bases, with 7 bases sitting between them. Per germline, CDR1 LGHDT and CDR2 YNNKEL (reference sequence). For the CDR3, the DNA is TGTGCCAGCAGCCAGACACGGTATAATTCACCCCTCCACTTT. Protein product: CASSQTRYNSPLHF.

The genes are TRBV5-4 and TRBJ2-1; 13 positions agree with TRBD2. CDR1 is SGHNT, CDR2 YYREEE, per germline (reference sequence). This CDR3 has 15 amino acids. V trimming: 4 bases; J trimming: 8 bases; junction bases outside the gene matches: 6. The CDR3 sequence: CASSPLAGGPYEQFF. CDR3 sequence (DNA): TGTGCCAGCAGCCCACTAGCGGGGGGGCCGTATGAGCAGTTCTTC.

The CDR3: CASSDGTGSSPLHF. CDR3 DNA sequence: TGCGCCAGCAGTGATGGAACAGGATCCTCACCCCTCCACTTT. V is TRBV10-1 and J is TRBJ1-6; maybe TRBD1 (5 bases). The CDR3 is 14 amino acids. The germline V gene has CDR1 WNHNN and CDR2 SYGVQD (reference sequence). Trimming took 3 bases from V and 10 from J, leaving 13 bases between them.